This entry features one T cell receptor (beta chain) sequence. Its antigen is unidentified. One junction end disagrees with the germline gene, perhaps due to a read error. The sample belongs to a study of post-analysis software for immune sequencing data. At the level of the study: Relapsing-remitting, secondary progressive and progressive-relapsing forms made up the multiple sclerosis disease courses. Findings of the study overall: When patients were compared with controls, about five TRBV segments were more frequent, TRBV5-6, TRBV5-1 and TRBV20-1 among them.

The CDR3 is 14 amino acids. The TCR beta cDNA libraries carried unique molecular identifiers. TCRdb re-called the PCR reads through MiXCR, storing one row per CDR3 protein. The data contain 550,000 to 700,000 distinct CDR3 sequences, roughly 47% of them singletons. V gene TRBV12-3 or TRBV12-4 combines with J gene TRBJ1-2; TRBD1 aligns across 7 bases. This TCR was sampled from a girl between 5 and 17 years old with multiple sclerosis. The sequenced material came from blood. The CDR3 nucleotides read TGTGCCAGCGGTTTGACAGGGATCATCTATGGCTACACCTTC. This gives the protein CASGLTGIIYGYTF.